This record covers a single TCR beta chain. The data derive from a study of blood T cell repertoires in COVID-19. Study-wide background: Sites in the United States, Italy and Spain provided acute and convalescent COVID-19 samples. In each case, the material was cDNA or gDNA derived from T cells, B-cell-depleted T cells, or PBMCs.

Methods used by the authors: Reference gene primer amplification gave nucleated cell count estimates. Clones were sequenced by immunoSEQ multiplex PCR, and TCRdb holds only the in-frame ones, with some missing. The DNA gave D and trimming, while V, J and clone size come from that table. The sample has tens of thousands of clones, over 70% seen once. Seattle enrolled patients during active infection and tracked them longitudinally. The germline V gene has CDR1 SGHTS and CDR2 YDEGEE. V was cut by 1 base and J by 5 bases, with 13 bases left in between. The CDR3 has 15 amino acids. J is TRBJ1-5 and V is TRBV5-8; D is uncertain. The sequenced sample was peripheral blood. The source of this sequence is a man younger than 40 with COVID-19, enrolled during active disease. In DNA, the CDR3 is TGTGCCAGCAGCTTGCCGACCCGGGTCGATCAGCCCCAGCATTTT. Encoded protein: CASSLPTRVDQPQHF.